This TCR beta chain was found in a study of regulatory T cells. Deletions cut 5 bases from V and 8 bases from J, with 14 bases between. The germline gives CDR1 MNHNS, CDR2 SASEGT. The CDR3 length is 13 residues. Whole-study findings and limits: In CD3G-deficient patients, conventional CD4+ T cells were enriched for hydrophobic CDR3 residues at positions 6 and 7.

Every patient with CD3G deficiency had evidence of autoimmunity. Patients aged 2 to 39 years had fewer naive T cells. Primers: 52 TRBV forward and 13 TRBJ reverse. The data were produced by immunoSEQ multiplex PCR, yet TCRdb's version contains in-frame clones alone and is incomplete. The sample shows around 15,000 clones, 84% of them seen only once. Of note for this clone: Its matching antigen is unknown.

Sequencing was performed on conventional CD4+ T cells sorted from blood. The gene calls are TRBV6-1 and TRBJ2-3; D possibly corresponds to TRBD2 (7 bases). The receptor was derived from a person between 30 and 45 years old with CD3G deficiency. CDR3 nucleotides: TGTGCCAGCAGTCCCCCGGGGGGCCTTACGCAGTATTTT. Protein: CASSPPGGLTQYF.